This entry lists 19 T cell receptor beta chains sequenced from one sample in a study of CD8 T cells in Susac syndrome. The RNA, roughly 0.5 to 1 ug, was put through reverse transcription using random hexamers. Using its own MiXCR run on the immunoSEQ multiplex PCR reads, TCRdb lists one record per CDR3 protein. This sample has a few hundred thousand distinct CDR3 sequences, with 95% found just once. Sequenced sample: CD4+ T cells from PBMCs. The receptors were gathered from a human donor with multiple sclerosis.

This chain connects TRBV28 to TRBJ1-5; 8 bases are a match to TRBD1. CDR3 size: 13 residues. In germline, CDR1 is MDHEN, CDR2 SYDVKM. V trimming: 9 bases; J trimming: 4 bases; junction bases outside the gene matches: 5. This CDR3 is CASSTGDNQPQHF. The CDR3 DNA sequence: TGTGCCAGTTCGACAGGGGATAATCAGCCCCAGCATTTT.

The rearrangement links TRBV12-3 or TRBV12-4 to TRBJ1-5; D ambiguous. V was trimmed by 8 bases and J by 6 bases, leaving 11 bases between them. This CDR3 comprises 12 residues. CDR3 in amino acids: CASAAGGQPQHF. The CDR3 DNA sequence: TGTGCCAGCGCCGCGGGAGGTCAGCCCCAGCATTTT.

The chain couples TRBV12-3 or TRBV12-4 to TRBJ2-7; 11 nucleotides line up with TRBD2. The CDR3 contains 15 residues. J gave up 1 base and V 7 bases, and 6 bases lay outside the gene matches. In nucleotides, the CDR3 is TGTGCCAGCACCTCTAGCGGGGGGAAATCCTACGAGCAGTACTTC. Translated: CASTSSGGKSYEQYF.

The J gene is TRBJ2-3, the V gene TRBV3-1; D is unresolved. Between the trimmed V and J ends, which lost 4 bases and 7 bases, there was a span of 12 bases. Germline V gives CDR1 LGHDT, CDR2 YNNKEL (reference sequence). The CDR3 loop spans 13 amino acids. This CDR3 reads CASSLQPQHTQYF. DNA for the CDR3: TGTGCCAGCAGCCTACAACCCCAGCATACGCAGTATTTT.

The chain employs TRBV27 and TRBJ2-7, with 7 bases identical to TRBD2. The J segment lost 6 bases and the V segment lost 7 bases, leaving 9 bases of the junction unmatched. From germline, CDR1 is MNHEY and CDR2 SMNVEV (reference sequence). CDR3 length equals 13 residues. The CDR3 nucleotides read TGTGCCAGCAACTCAGCGGGGAAGAGCGAGCAGTACTTC. Protein sequence: CASNSAGKSEQYF.

This chain joins TRBV19 and TRBJ2-1; 8 bases line up with TRBD1. This CDR3 has 15 amino acids. Losses at the gene ends were 10 bases for V and 8 bases for J; bases not matched to a gene: 16. Germline V gene sequence: CDR1 LNHDA, CDR2 SQIVND (reference sequence). The CDR3 nucleotides read TGTGCCACCGCCTCGGACAGGGTAAGATGGGATGAGCAGTTCTTC. Translating gives CATASDRVRWDEQFF.

The chain is built from TRBV20-1 and TRBJ2-1; the D call may be TRBD1 or TRBD2 (5 bases each). Trimming stripped 1 base from V and 9 bases from J, with 19 bases between. CDR3 size: 15 residues. Germline lookup yields CDR1 DFQATT and CDR2 SNEGSKA (reference sequence). CDR3 coding DNA: TGCAGTGCTAGAGTTGTAGGGAGCCATAGGGGTGAGCAGTTCTTC. Encoded protein: CSARVVGSHRGEQFF.

This chain connects TRBV27 to TRBJ2-7; 8 nucleotides align to TRBD1. Trimming took 4 bases from V and 5 from J; bases not matched to a gene: 10. Per germline, CDR1 MNHEY and CDR2 SMNVEV (reference sequence). The CDR3 has 15 residues. Here the CDR3 reads CASSSLRQGSHEQYF. CDR3 DNA sequence: TGTGCCAGCAGTTCTCTGCGACAGGGGTCCCACGAGCAGTACTTC.

This chain links TRBV5-4 with TRBJ2-7; 8 bases line up with TRBD1. The CDR3 runs to 14 residues. J lost 6 bases, V lost 1 base, and 6 bases had no gene match. Germline assignment: CDR1 SGHNT and CDR2 YYREEE (reference sequence). The CDR3 nucleotides are TGTGCCAGCAGCTTGTCGACAGGGGTTATCGAGCAGTACTTC. Translated: CASSLSTGVIEQYF.

This chain connects TRBV20-1 to TRBJ1-6; 9 bases agree with TRBD1. This CDR3 contains 15 residues. CDR1 is DFQATT and CDR2 is SNEGSKA in the germline V gene (reference sequence). V shed 5 bases and J 5 bases; nucleotides not matched to a gene: 7. The CDR3 DNA reads as TGCAGTGCTGCAGGACAGGGGCTAAATAATTCACCCCTCCACTTT. Protein: CSAAGQGLNNSPLHF.

The chain employs TRBV7-9 and TRBJ2-7, with 10 bases that match TRBD2. CDR1 SEHNR and CDR2 FQNEAQ come from the germline V gene (reference sequence). Germline trimming cut 1 base from V and 1 base from J; bases unmatched to any gene: 4. The CDR3 length is 16 residues. CDR3 nucleotide sequence: TGTGCCAGCAGCTTAGGTGCTAGCGGGAGTTCCTACGAGCAGTACTTC. It specifies CASSLGASGSSYEQYF.

This chain uses TRBV6-1 with TRBJ1-2; D is unclear. Deletions cut 2 bases from V and 7 bases from J, with 11 bases between. Germline CDR1 MNHNS, CDR2 SASEGT. There are 13 residues in the CDR3. This chain's CDR3 is CASSESGRGGYTF. For the CDR3, the DNA is TGTGCCAGCAGTGAAAGCGGGCGTGGTGGCTACACCTTC.

The chain employs TRBV12-3 or TRBV12-4 and TRBJ1-6; a possible D gene is TRBD1 (5 bases). This CDR3 has 14 amino acids. The V and J ends lost 3 bases and 7 bases respectively, with 10 bases between them. Here the CDR3 reads CASSFTTGNSPLHF. CDR3 DNA: TGTGCCAGCAGTTTCACTACAGGAAATTCACCCCTCCACTTT.

The rearrangement joins TRBV3-1 to TRBJ1-2, with D hard to call. Germline CDR1 and CDR2: LGHDT and YNNKEL (reference sequence). Trimming left V 0 bases short and J 8 bases short, with 10 bases between. This CDR3 spans 13 amino acids. The CDR3 DNA sequence: TGTGCCAGCAGCCAAGACCCGCGTGGAGGCTACACCTTC. Amino acid sequence: CASSQDPRGGYTF.

This clonotype came up once. V gene TRBV3-1 combines with J gene TRBJ1-2; D not resolved. CDR1 and CDR2 (germline): LGHDT, YNNKEL (reference sequence). This CDR3 has 12 residues. V shed 1 base and J shed 6 bases, with 6 bases lying between them. Here the CDR3 reads CASSQGRDGYTF. The DNA for the CDR3 is TGTGCCAGCAGCCAAGGGAGGGATGGCTACACCTTC.

This sequence joins TRBV29-1 and TRBJ2-1; D may be TRBD1 (6 bases). Germline V CDR1 and CDR2: SQVTM, ANQGSEA. V gave up 6 bases and J gave up 4 bases, with 16 bases separating them. The CDR3 is made up of 14 amino acids. CDR3 coding DNA: TGCAGCGTGCAACACGGACAGCCATACAATGAGCAGTTCTTC. The encoded protein is CSVQHGQPYNEQFF.

This chain uses TRBV29-1 with TRBJ2-1; D is possibly TRBD1 (6 bases). Trimming stripped 0 bases from V and 8 bases from J, with 14 bases between. The CDR3 is 14 amino acids. Germline CDR1 SQVTM, CDR2 ANQGSEA. CDR3 DNA: TGCAGCGTTGAAGATGGGGGCCTCAGCGATGAGCAGTTCTTC. As protein: CSVEDGGLSDEQFF.

This chain links TRBV9 with TRBJ1-2, with 8 bases that match TRBD1. With V trimmed by 6 bases and J by 7 bases, 17 bases remained unmatched. The CDR3 is made up of 16 amino acids. The germline V gene encodes CDR1 SGDLS and CDR2 YYNGEE. CDR3 bases: TGTGCCAGCAATACAGGGGGGAGGGGAAAAGGTGTTGGCTACACCTTC. Translated: CASNTGGRGKGVGYTF.

V and J are TRBV14 and TRBJ1-3, with a tentative D call TRBD1 (6 bases). Germline V CDR1 and CDR2: SGHDN, FVKESK. V lost 5 bases to trimming and J lost 1 base, with 15 bases between them. CDR3 length equals 16 residues. The CDR3 DNA reads as TGTGCCAGCAGCGACAGGACTTCTGGGTCTGGAAACACCATATATTTT. Residues: CASSDRTSGSGNTIYF.